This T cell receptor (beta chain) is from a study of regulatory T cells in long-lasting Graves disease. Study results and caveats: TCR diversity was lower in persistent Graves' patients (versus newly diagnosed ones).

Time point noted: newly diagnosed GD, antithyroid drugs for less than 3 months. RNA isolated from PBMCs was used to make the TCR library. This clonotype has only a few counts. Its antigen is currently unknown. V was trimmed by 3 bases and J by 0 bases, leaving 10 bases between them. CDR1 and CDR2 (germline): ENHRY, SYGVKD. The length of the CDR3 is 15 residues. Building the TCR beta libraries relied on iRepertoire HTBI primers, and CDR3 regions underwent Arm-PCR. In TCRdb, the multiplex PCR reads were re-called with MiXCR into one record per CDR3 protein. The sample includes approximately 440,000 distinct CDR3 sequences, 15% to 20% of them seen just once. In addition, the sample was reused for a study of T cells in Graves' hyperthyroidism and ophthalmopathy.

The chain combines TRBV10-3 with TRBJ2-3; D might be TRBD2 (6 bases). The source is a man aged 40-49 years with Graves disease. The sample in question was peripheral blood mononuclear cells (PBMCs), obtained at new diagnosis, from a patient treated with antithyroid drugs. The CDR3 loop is CAISDSSGSTDTQYF. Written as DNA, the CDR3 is TGTGCCATCAGTGATTCCAGCGGGAGCACAGATACGCAGTATTTT.